This TCR beta chain was recorded in a study of blood T cell repertoires in COVID-19. Study-level information: Acute and convalescent COVID-19 specimens originated in the United States, Italy and Spain. From T cells, B-cell-depleted T cells, or PBMCs came the material, which was cDNA or gDNA.

The J segment lost 3 bases and the V segment lost 5 bases, leaving 5 bases of the junction unmatched. The CDR3 loop spans 14 amino acids. CDR1 and CDR2 from the germline V gene are SGHDN and FVKESK. Only in-frame clones appear in the TCRdb table, and some are missing; sequencing was by immunoSEQ multiplex PCR. Here the sample spans some 96,000 clones, around four fifths being singletons. Sequencing input: peripheral blood. This TCR was recovered from a man in his fifties with active or convalescent COVID-19. The chain is built from TRBV14 and TRBJ2-7, with 9 bases that match TRBD1. Here the CDR3 DNA reads TGTGCCAGCAGCACGGACAGGGGAGGCTACGAGCAGTACTTC. It yields the protein CASSTDRGGYEQYF.